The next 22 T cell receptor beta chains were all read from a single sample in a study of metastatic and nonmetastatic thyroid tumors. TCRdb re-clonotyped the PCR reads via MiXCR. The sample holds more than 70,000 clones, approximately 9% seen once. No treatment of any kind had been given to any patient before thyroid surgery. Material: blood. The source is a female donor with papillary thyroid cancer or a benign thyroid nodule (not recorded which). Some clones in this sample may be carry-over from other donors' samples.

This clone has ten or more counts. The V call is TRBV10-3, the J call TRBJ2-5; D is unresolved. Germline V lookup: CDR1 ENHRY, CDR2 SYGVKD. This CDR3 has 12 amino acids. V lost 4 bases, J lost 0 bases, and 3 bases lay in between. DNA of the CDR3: TGTGCCATCAGTGCCAACCAAGAGACCCAGTACTTC. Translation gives CAISANQETQYF.

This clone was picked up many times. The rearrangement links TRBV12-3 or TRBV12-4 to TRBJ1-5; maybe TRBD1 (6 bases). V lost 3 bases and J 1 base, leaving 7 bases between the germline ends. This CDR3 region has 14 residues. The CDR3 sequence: CASSFGQSNQPQHF. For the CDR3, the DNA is TGTGCCAGCAGTTTCGGACAGAGCAATCAGCCCCAGCATTTT.

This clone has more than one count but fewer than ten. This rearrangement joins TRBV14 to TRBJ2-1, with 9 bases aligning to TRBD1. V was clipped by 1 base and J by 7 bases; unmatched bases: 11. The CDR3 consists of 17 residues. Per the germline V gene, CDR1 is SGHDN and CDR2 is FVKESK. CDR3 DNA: TGTGCCAGCAGCCAAGTTGAGTACAGGGGGCGCTTAAATGAGCAGTTCTTC. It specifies CASSQVEYRGRLNEQFF.

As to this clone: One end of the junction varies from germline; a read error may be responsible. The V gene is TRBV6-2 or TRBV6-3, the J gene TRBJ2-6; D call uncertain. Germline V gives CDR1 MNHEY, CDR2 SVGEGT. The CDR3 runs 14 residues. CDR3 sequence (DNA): TGCGCCAGCAGTTACTGGTCTGGGGCCAACGTCCTGACTTTC. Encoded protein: CASSYWSGANVLTF.

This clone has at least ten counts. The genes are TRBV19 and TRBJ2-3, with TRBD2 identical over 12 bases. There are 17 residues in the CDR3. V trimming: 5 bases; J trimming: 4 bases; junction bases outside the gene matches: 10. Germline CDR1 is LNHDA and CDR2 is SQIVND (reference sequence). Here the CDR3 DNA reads TGTGCCAGTAGTCCCTCCTTCCTAGCGGGGGGGCCAGATACGCAGTATTTT. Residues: CASSPSFLAGGPDTQYF.

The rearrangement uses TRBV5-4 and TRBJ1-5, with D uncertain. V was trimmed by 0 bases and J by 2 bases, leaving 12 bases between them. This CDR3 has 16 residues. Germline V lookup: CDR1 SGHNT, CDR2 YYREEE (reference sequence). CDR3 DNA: TGTGCCAGCAGCTTGGTAGTGTTTTGGGGCAATCAGCCCCAGCATTTT. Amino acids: CASSLVVFWGNQPQHF.

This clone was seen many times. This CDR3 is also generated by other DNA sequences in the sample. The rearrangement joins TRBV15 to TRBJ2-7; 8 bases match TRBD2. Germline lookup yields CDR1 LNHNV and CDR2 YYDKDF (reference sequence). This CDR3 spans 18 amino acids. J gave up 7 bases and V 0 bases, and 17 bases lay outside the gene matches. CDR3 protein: CATSRDLASGLFLREQYF. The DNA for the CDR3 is TGTGCCACCAGCAGAGATCTGGCTAGCGGGTTATTTCTCCGTGAGCAGTACTTC.

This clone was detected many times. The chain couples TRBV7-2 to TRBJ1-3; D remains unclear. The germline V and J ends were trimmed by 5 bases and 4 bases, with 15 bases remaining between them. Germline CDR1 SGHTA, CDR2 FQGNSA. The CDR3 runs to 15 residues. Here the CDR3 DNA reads TGTGCCAGCAGCCCTGATAGTCAGAACGGAAACACCATATATTTT. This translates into CASSPDSQNGNTIYF.

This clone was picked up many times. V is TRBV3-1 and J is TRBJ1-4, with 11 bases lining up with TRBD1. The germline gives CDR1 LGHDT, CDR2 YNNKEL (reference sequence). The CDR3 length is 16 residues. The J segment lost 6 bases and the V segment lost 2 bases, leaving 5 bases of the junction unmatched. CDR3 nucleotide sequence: TGTGCCAGCAGCCAAAGGACAGGGGGCGCGGATGAAAAACTGTTTTTT. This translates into CASSQRTGGADEKLFF.

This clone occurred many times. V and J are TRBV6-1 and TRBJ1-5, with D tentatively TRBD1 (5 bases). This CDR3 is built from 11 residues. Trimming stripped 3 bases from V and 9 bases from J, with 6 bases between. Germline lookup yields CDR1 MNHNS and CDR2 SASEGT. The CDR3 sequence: CASSDGGPQHF. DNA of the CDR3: TGTGCCAGCAGTGACGGGGGGCCCCAGCATTTT.

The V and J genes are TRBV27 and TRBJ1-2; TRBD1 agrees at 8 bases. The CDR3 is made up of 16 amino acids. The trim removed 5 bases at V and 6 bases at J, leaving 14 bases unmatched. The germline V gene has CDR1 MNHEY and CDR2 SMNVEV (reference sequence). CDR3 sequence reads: CASSRLRTGRMNGYTF. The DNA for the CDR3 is TGTGCCAGCAGTCGTCTTCGGACAGGGAGGATGAATGGCTACACCTTC.

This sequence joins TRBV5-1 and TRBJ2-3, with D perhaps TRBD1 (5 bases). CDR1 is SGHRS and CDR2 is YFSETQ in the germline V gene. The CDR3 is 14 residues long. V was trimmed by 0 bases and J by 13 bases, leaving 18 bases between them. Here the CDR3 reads CASSLAVCGADKYF. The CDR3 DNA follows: TGCGCCAGCAGCTTGGCCGTCTGTGGGGCAGATAAGTATTTT.

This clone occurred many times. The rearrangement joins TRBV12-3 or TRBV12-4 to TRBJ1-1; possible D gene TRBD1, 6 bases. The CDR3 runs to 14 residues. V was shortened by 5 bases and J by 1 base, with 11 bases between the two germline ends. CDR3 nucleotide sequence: TGTGCCAGCAGTCTACAACAGGGGAACACTGAAGCTTTCTTT. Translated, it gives CASSLQQGNTEAFF.

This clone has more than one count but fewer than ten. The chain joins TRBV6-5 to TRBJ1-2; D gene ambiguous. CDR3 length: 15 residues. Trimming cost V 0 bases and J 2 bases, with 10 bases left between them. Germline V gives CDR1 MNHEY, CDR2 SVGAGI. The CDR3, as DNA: TGTGCCAGCAGTTACTCGACTTCAGTAAACTATGGCTACACCTTC. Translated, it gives CASSYSTSVNYGYTF.

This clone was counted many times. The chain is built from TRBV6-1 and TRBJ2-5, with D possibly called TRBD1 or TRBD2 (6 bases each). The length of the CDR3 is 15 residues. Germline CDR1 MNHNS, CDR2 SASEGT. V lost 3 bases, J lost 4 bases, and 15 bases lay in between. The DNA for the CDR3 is TGTGCCAGCAGTGACACTAGAGGGGGGCGAGAGACCCAGTACTTC. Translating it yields CASSDTRGGRETQYF.

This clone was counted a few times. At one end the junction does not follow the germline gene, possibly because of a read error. The CDR3, as DNA: TGTGCCAGCGGGACAGGGTTCTACGATCAGTACTTC. Translated, it gives CASGTGFYDQYF. This sequence joins TRBV28 and TRBJ2-7, with TRBD1 matching 9 bases. The CDR3 runs 12 residues. CDR1 MDHEN and CDR2 SYDVKM come from the germline V gene.

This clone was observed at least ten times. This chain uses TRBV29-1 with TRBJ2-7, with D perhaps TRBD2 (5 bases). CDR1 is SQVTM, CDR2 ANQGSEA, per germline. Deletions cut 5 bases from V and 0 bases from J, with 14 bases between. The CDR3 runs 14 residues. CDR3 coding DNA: TGCAGCGTTTCACTCAATCGGGACTCCTACGAGCAGTACTTC. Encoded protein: CSVSLNRDSYEQYF.

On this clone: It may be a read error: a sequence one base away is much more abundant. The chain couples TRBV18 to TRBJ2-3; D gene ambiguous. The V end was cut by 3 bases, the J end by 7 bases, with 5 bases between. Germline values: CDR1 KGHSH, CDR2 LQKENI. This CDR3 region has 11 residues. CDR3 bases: TGTGCCAGCTCACCGGTGAATACGCAGTATTTT. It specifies CASSPVNTQYF.

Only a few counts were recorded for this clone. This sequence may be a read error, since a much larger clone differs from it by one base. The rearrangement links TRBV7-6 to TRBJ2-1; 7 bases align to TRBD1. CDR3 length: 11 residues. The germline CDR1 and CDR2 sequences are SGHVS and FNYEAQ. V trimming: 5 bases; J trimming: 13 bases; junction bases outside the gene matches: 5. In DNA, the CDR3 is TGTGCCAGCAGCCCGGACAGGTTTCAGTTCTTC. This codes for CASSPDRFQFF.

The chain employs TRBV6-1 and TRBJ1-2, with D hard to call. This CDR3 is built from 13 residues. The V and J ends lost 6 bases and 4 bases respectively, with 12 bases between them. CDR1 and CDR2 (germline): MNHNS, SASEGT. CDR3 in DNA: TGTGCCAGCAGGCTCTCTTCATCCTATGGCTACACCTTC. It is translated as CASRLSSSYGYTF.

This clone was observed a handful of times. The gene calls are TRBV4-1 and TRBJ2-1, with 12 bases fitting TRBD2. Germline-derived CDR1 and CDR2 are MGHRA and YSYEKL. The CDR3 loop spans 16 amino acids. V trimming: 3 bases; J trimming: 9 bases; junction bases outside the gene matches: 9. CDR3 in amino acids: CASSHETSGGLREQFF. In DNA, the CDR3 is TGCGCCAGCAGCCACGAGACTAGCGGGGGTTTACGTGAGCAGTTCTTC.

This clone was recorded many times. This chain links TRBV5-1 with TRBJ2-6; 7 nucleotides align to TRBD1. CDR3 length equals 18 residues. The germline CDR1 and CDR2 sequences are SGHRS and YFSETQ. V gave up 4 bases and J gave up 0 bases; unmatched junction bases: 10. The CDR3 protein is CASSPRTGDPSGANVLTF. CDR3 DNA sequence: TGCGCCAGCAGCCCGAGGACAGGTGACCCCTCTGGGGCCAACGTCCTGACTTTC.